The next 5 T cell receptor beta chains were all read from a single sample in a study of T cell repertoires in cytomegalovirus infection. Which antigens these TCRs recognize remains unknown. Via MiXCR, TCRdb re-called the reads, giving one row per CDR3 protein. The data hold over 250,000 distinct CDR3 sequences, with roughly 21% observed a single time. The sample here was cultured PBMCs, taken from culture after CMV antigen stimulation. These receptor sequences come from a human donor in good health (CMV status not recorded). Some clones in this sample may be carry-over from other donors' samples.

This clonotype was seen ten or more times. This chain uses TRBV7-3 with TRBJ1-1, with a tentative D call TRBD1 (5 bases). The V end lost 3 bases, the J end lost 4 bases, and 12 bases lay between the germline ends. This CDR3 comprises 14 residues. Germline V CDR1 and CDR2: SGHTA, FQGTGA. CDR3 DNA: TGTGCCAGCAGCTTCGGCCGACAGTCCACTGAAGCTTTCTTT. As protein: CASSFGRQSTEAFF.

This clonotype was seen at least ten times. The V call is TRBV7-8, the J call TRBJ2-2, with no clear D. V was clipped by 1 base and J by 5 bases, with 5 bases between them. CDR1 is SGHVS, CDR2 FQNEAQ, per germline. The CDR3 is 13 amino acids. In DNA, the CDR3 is TGTGCCAGCAGCTTAGGAGGAACCGGGGAGCTGTTTTTT. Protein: CASSLGGTGELFF.

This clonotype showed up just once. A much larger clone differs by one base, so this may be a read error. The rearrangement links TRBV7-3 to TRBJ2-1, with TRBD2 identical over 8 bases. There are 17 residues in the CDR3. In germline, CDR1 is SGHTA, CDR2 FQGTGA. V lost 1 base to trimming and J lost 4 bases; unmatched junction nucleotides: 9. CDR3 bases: TGTGCCAGCAGCTTAAACCCCAGAGGGACTAGATACAATGAGCAGTTCTTC. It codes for CASSLNPRGTRYNEQFF.

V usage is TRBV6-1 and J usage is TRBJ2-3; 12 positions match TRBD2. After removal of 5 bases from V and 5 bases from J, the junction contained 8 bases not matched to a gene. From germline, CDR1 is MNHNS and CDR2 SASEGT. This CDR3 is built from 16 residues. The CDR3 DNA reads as TGTGCCAGCAGTCCGACTAGCGGGAGCGGAAAAGATACGCAGTATTTT. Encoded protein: CASSPTSGSGKDTQYF.

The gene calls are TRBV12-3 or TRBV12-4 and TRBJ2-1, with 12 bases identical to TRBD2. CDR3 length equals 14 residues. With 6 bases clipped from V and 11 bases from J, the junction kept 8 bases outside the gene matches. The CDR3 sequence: CASSPLAGGPKQFF. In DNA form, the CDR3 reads TGTGCCAGCAGCCCTCTAGCGGGAGGGCCTAAGCAGTTCTTC.